The 9 T cell receptor beta chains presented below share a single source sample, sequenced in a study of blood T cell repertoires in COVID-19. Using immunoSEQ multiplex PCR, the repertoire was profiled, and TCRdb retains in-frame clones only, with some absent. The sample contains approximately 200,000 clones, 70% to 90% of which appear only once. The sequenced sample consisted of PBMCs or T cells enriched from blood (not recorded which). The source is a man aged 25 to 40 who had recovered from COVID-19.

The CDR3 reads CASSGGQGLQPQHF. Written as DNA, the CDR3 is TGTGCCAGCAGTGGGGGACAGGGGTTACAGCCCCAGCATTTT. This chain joins TRBV2 and TRBJ1-5; 10 positions match TRBD1. Trimming at V came to 4 bases and at J to 7 bases, leaving 4 bases not matched to a gene. Germline V lookup: CDR1 SNHLY, CDR2 FYNNEI. CDR3 length equals 14 residues. Full variable domain (outside the CDR3, taken from reference TRBV2 and TRBJ1-5): EPEVTQTPSHQVTQMGQEVILRCVPISNHLYFYWYRQILGQKVEFLVSFYNNEISEKSEIFDDQFSVERPDGSNFTLKIRSTKLEDSAMYFCASSGGQGLQPQHFGDGTRLSIL.

This chain joins TRBV7-2 and TRBJ1-5, with D maybe TRBD1 (6 bases). Germline V CDR1 and CDR2: SGHTA, FQGNSA. This CDR3 comprises 15 residues. Trimming removed 2 bases from V and 4 bases from J, with 12 bases in between. CDR3 residues: CASSLSGVSNQPQHF. CDR3 DNA sequence: TGTGCCAGCAGCTTATCAGGGGTTAGTAATCAGCCCCAGCATTTT.

The chain links TRBV18 to TRBJ1-1, with TRBD1 matching over 7 bases. CDR3 size: 14 residues. Germline V gene sequence: CDR1 KGHSH, CDR2 LQKENI. Trimming at V came to 3 bases and at J to 4 bases, leaving 5 bases not matched to a gene. In DNA form, the CDR3 reads TGTGCCAGCTCACCGCCCCAGGGGGGCACTGAAGCTTTCTTT. Protein: CASSPPQGGTEAFF.

The chain combines TRBV6-5 with TRBJ2-2, with 8 positions matching TRBD2. From germline, CDR1 is MNHEY and CDR2 SVGAGI. CDR3 length: 15 amino acids. Trimming cost V 0 bases and J 7 bases; bases outside gene matches: 4. The CDR3 DNA reads TGTGCCAGCAGTTACTCGGCGGGGGGCGGCGGGGAGCTGTTTTTT. Translation: CASSYSAGGGGELFF.

The gene calls are TRBV4-2 and TRBJ1-6; TRBD1 agrees at 10 bases. V shed 4 bases, J shed 8 bases, and the junction held 8 bases outside the gene matches. The CDR3 spans 16 residues. CDR1 is LGHNA, CDR2 YNFKEQ, per germline. This CDR3 is CASSPPQGQGYSPLHF. The CDR3 region has the DNA TGTGCCAGCAGCCCCCCCCAGGGACAGGGGTATTCACCCCTCCACTTT.

V is TRBV7-3 and J is TRBJ1-5; tentatively, D is TRBD1 (5 bases). There are 15 residues in the CDR3. The V end lost 0 bases, the J end lost 2 bases, and 8 bases lay between the germline ends. Germline lookup yields CDR1 SGHTA and CDR2 FQGTGA. The CDR3 DNA reads TGTGCCAGCAGCTTAACAGGGGATGGCAATCAGCCCCAGCATTTT. This gives the protein CASSLTGDGNQPQHF.

J is TRBJ2-1 and V is TRBV3-1 (or the pseudogene TRBV3-2); tentative D call: TRBD2 (5 bases). The CDR3 spans 16 residues. The germline V and J ends were trimmed by 4 bases and 4 bases, with 17 bases remaining between them. CDR1 and CDR2 (germline): LGHDT, YNNKEL (reference sequence). The CDR3 is CASSPVFGLAYNEQFF. CDR3 sequence (DNA): TGTGCCAGCAGCCCTGTTTTTGGACTGGCTTACAATGAGCAGTTCTTC.

The sample holds one count of this clone. The chain's CDR3 is CASLFSSGNSPLHF. CDR3 in DNA: TGTGCCAGCCTATTCTCGTCAGGAAATTCACCCCTCCACTTT. The chain is built from TRBV28 and TRBJ1-6; D gene uncertain. The CDR3 is made up of 14 amino acids. The germline gives CDR1 MDHEN, CDR2 SYDVKM. V lost 8 bases and J lost 7, with 15 bases in between.

The chain employs TRBV12-3 or TRBV12-4 and TRBJ1-2; a possible D gene is TRBD1 (6 bases). Trimming left V 6 bases short and J 7 bases short, with 15 bases between. The CDR3 sequence is 13 residues long. CDR3 sequence: CASRSGEWGGYTF. DNA for the CDR3: TGTGCCAGCAGGTCAGGGGAATGGGGTGGCTACACCTTC.